The present entry profiles one T cell receptor (beta chain) with its context. This clone has just a few counts. Its antigen target is currently unknown. Base qualities are missing; no much larger clone stands one base away. This sample stems from a study of cytomegalovirus exposure and HLA in healthy donors (dated by TCRdb to about 2017). As for the study more broadly: According to an earlier analysis of 450 to 650 of the donors, about 179 million T cells yielded over 100 million unique TCR beta sequences and less than 300 Gb of sequence data. Rather than using new phenotypic data, the later analysis identified candidate immune exposures from TCR beta sequences and from how often those sequences occurred across donors. Of the roughly 400 genotyped donors, less than 85% were placed in the genetic ancestry cluster associated with self-reported Caucasian donors. Genome-wide SNP genotypes for about 60% of the 666 donors were used in a later genetic analysis, which treated that subset as a discovery cohort. An earlier analysis of several hundred of the donors applied high-throughput TCR beta sequencing to assess whether each TCR beta V gene segment acted as functional or pseudogenic. The number of donors typed differed by locus, with 629-630 for A, B, C, DRB1 and DQB1, 522 for DQA1, some 570 for DPA1, and some 450 for DPB1. A handful of DR-DQ haplotypes were handled as single units for association and clustering because linkage in the cohort was strong. An early release that covered some 640 HLA-typed donors contained around 300 gigabases of sequencing data and 80 million or so unique TCR sequences. To predict cytomegalovirus infection status, the study combined high-throughput TCR immunosequencing, statistical association of individual TCRs with disease status, and machine learning. The study used immunosequencing to profile the T cell repertoires of approximately 640 subjects and linked those repertoires to cytomegalovirus serostatus. A later analysis re-examined previously published TCR beta repertoires from 500 to 700 donors and added high-resolution HLA genotyping to investigate patterns of TCR occurrence. Donor age, sex, ethnicity and CMV serostatus were collected together with the repertoire data. A separate validation cohort of about 110 different subjects was used in addition to the roughly 640-subject first cohort. The study aimed to test whether cataloging public T cell receptors could reveal signatures of past pathogen exposure. Every discovery cohort repertoire had been produced on one sequencing platform. Class I and class II HLA loci were covered by the typing at four-digit resolution. Across 300 to 400 genotyped donors of the cohort, an average of approximately 220,000 unique TCR beta nucleotide sequences per donor were sequenced, and 15% to 20% of those sequences were non-productive.

The research as a whole found: The study listed 150 to 200 TCR beta chains as associated with cytomegalovirus. According to a later genetic analysis, donors in an Asian-associated ancestry cluster had fewer N-insertions in productive TCRs than the approximately 670-donor mean. In a later analysis, the rate of TCR association differed among HLA loci, with DRB1 alleles having the most associated TCRs and HLA-C alleles having the fewest. A further reported finding was that TCR beta sequences accurately predicted the HLA-A and HLA-B alleles for most subjects in the first cohort. In this cohort, only TCR beta chains were sequenced, and detectable features were limited by the absence of alpha or paired-chain data. In vitro tests confirmed that a few of the cytomegalovirus-associated TCR beta chains recognize cytomegalovirus antigens. Immune exposure information for the cohort was limited to CMV serostatus. The classifier was reported to diagnose cytomegalovirus status with high specificity and sensitivity in both the original cohort and the validation cohort. An association between a missense DCLRE1C variant and V-gene and J-gene trimming of TCR beta chains was found in a later genetic analysis and replicated in an independent cohort. While some public TCRs were present in many individuals, most TCR sequences turned up only very rarely across donors. Most CMV-associated TCR beta chains appeared to be HLA-restricted in a later analysis, and the HLA associations seemed to be driven largely by CMV exposure. The authors suggested that the approach could potentially be generalized to other disease states and immunological phenotypes. When HLA alleles, especially DR and DQ, strongly co-occurred, TCR associations were difficult to assign to individual alleles. An earlier analysis of 587 of the donors showed that most TCR beta V segments appeared in productive rearrangements either about 90% or about 30% of the time, which broadly matched IMGT annotations. Linkage disequilibrium might explain the correlated functional status among segregating V segments, but an unknown experimental factor could not be ruled out. Several of the top co-occurrence clusters appeared to be linked to parvovirus B19, influenza, CMV and Epstein-Barr virus, according to a later analysis. In a later analysis, HLA-associated TCR beta chains showed more clonal expansion and lower generation probabilities than non-associated chains that were equally common. The presence/absence analyses assumed that sequencing depth was roughly uniform across donors, and that assumption may not be true. About 17 rarely observed V segments, including chromosome 9 orphons, were excluded from the earlier analysis of a few hundred of the donors because counts were too low. A later analysis associated about 16,000 TCR beta sequences with specific HLA alleles at a false discovery rate of 0.05. Because some donors lacked HLA typing at each locus, the association tests relied only on the typed subset. The sequencing pipeline was judged likely to have produced a cluster of highly shared sequence variants as a technical artifact.

The cohort was made up of approximately 700 healthy bone marrow donors. Cohort members were all nominally healthy when sampled, although unrecorded immune exposures were likely present. The donor tested CMV seropositive and was one of the 289 seropositive cohort members. Every donor gave a peripheral blood sample, and the peripheral blood mononuclear cells from that sample were used for TCR beta sequencing. Genomic DNA extraction from the blood cell samples was performed with the Qiagen DNeasy Blood Extraction Kit. Libraries were built with the immunoSEQ multiplex PCR assay. The multiplex PCR relied on a mix of 60 forward primers for TCR Vbeta segments and 13 reverse primers for TCR Jbeta segments. Amplification of the CDR3 region of rearranged TCR beta genes was performed with a multiplex PCR assay on genomic DNA. On the Illumina HiSeq System, the amplified TCR beta libraries were sequenced as 87-base-pair reads. For the original study's pipeline: A later analysis tallied 75 million to 95 million unique TCR beta chains across the 666 repertoires, and around 9.9 million of those chains were shared by two or more donors. A nearest-neighbor algorithm error-corrected the raw reads and collapsed the reads into unique sequences, merging closely related sequences to remove PCR and sequencing errors. CDR3 sequences were aligned to IMGT reference sequences to assign V, D and J gene segments. For a sequence to be retained, a match of at least six nucleotides to both a V gene segment and a J gene segment was required. Rearrangements were classified as productive when the CDR3 lacked stop codons and remained in frame with V and J, and all other rearrangements were classified as non-productive. Following IMGT convention, CDR3 was defined as the stretch from the second conserved V-encoded cysteine up to the conserved J-encoded phenylalanine. Sequences without an unambiguous match to a single V gene segment were excluded from the earlier analysis of several hundred of the donors. An earlier analysis of 587 of the donors called V segments functional above 56.7% productive rearrangements and segregating when the between-donor standard deviation exceeded 5%. A statistical classification framework was developed to diagnose cytomegalovirus status using the catalog of TCR beta chain sequences. A later analysis assigned V and J genes by comparing TCR nucleotide sequences with IMGT/GENE-DB human TR gene sequences. The TCRdist pipeline was used in a later analysis to assign CDR3 sequences and most-parsimonious VDJ recombination scenarios. In a later analysis, every TCR beta chain was defined by the combination of its CDR3 amino acid sequence and its V-gene family, and reads without a unique V-gene family were dropped. As a way to deal with suspected cross-contamination and a sequencing artifact, a later analysis dropped approximately 570 nucleotide sequences that were highly shared and had low generation probability. For each public chain, a later analysis derived a clonal expansion index from normalized ranks of inferred template counts within each repertoire. In a later analysis, generation probabilities were computed using a VDJ recombination model fitted to out-of-frame rearrangements, and the results were checked against IGoR. In a later analysis, TCR-TCR, TCR-HLA and TCR-CMV co-occurrence was scored with hypergeometric tests, and a repertoire-size bias correction was applied to TCR pairs. False discovery rates were estimated in a later analysis by permuting HLA or CMV assignments 20 times. A later analysis grouped co-occurring TCRs with DBSCAN, adding TCRdist sequence similarity when clustering within HLA-allele-positive subsets. Repertoires with fewer than 30,000 or more than 120,000 public chains were left out of co-occurrence clustering, as were several repertoires with anomalous nucleotide sharing. TCRdb re-hosts the immuneACCESS table, in-frame sequences only. Its copies lack some clones; in the studies checked, an unresolved V gene accounts for under half of them, and the cause for the rest is not known. For V, J and clone size, that table is used; D and trimming come from the DNA. The sample yields roughly 150,000 clones; 60% to 80% were counted once. The top ten hold about 4.3% of the sample.

Sequenced sample: PBMCs. The source of this sequence is a man between 18 and 35 years old in good health and CMV-seropositive.

The sequenced DNA: TGTGCCACCACCTCCCGGGACACAAACACTGAAGCTTTCTTT. The translation is CATTSRDTNTEAFF. Recombination joined TRBV6-1 with TRBJ1-1; TRBD1 is possibly the D segment (6 matching bases). From its cysteine to its phenylalanine, the CDR3 spans 14 amino acids. The CDR3 DNA has 42 bases and is translated from base 1. V is shortened by 10 bases, J by 2 bases, and the region joining them spans 17 bases. Based on the germline V gene, the CDR1 and CDR2 sequences are MNHNS and SASEGT.